The clone carrying this T cell receptor (beta chain) showed up just a few times. Its antigen remains unknown. The record originates from a study of response to subunit inactivated influenza vaccine. Whole-study findings and limits: Authors suggested each seasonal flu vaccination may recruit only limited numbers of new T cells.

CDR3 length: 15 residues. V shed 3 bases and J 4 bases; nucleotides not matched to a gene: 5. The germline V gene has CDR1 SGHTA and CDR2 FQGNSA. TCRdb analysed the RT-PCR reads with MiXCR anew, one entry per CDR3 protein. The sample consists of approximately 570,000 distinct CDR3 sequences, approximately 7.7% of them appearing once. This specimen was PBMCs from blood, taken around 2 years after vaccination. The chain links TRBV7-2 to TRBJ2-3, with 9 nucleotides matching TRBD2. The sequence was obtained from a man aged 50 to 69 who received an inactivated influenza vaccine. The DNA for the CDR3 is TGTGCCAGCAGCTTTAGCGGGACTAGCTCAGATACGCAGTATTTT. It encodes CASSFSGTSSDTQYF.